This T cell receptor (beta chain) is from a study of T cells in Graves' hyperthyroidism and ophthalmopathy. The blood sample was taken at first hyperthyroidism diagnosis, before any ophthalmopathy symptoms. Per germline, CDR1 SNHLY and CDR2 FYNNEI. Losses at the gene ends were 4 bases for V and 3 bases for J; bases not matched to a gene: 6. The CDR3 length is 14 residues. RNA transcripts provided the source from which TCR beta CDR3 regions were amplified. A first-round RT-PCR of the TCR CDR3 used the HTBI primer set. TCRdb reprocessed the multiplex PCR reads via MiXCR and lists one record per CDR3 protein. The table includes about 260,000 distinct CDR3 sequences, 20% to 25% detected once. This clonotype was detected ten times or more.

This clonotype was sampled from a man in his forties with Graves' hyperthyroidism that later progressed to Graves' ophthalmopathy. This rearrangement joins TRBV2 to TRBJ2-7, with 7 bases lining up with TRBD2. Material for sequencing was blood. DNA for the CDR3: TGTGCCAGCAGTGCGGCTAGCGGTAACTACGAGCAGTACTTC. Translating it yields CASSAASGNYEQYF.